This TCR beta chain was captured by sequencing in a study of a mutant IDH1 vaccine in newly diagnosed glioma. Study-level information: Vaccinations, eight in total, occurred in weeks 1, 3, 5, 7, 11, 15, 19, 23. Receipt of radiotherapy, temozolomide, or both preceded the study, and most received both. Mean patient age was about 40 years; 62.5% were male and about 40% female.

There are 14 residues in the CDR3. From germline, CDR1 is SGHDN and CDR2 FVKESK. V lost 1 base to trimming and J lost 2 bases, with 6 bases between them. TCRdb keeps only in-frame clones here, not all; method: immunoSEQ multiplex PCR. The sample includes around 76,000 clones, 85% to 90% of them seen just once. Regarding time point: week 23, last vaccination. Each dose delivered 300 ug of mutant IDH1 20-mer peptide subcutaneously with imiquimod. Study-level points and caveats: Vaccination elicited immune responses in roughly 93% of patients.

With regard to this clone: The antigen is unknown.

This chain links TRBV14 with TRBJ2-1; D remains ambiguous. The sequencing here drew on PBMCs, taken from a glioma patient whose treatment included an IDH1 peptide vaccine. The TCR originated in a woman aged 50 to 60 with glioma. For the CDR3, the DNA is TGTGCCAGCAGCCAAGGCTACCCCTACAATGAGCAGTTCTTC. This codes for CASSQGYPYNEQFF.